This T cell receptor (beta chain) was documented in a study of CD8+CD57+ T cells in acquired aplastic anemia (dated by TCRdb to 2016 to 2019). Study-wide context: On average, sorted CD4+ and CD8+ cells yielded around 3.4 ug of extracted DNA, with a range of roughly 0.19 to 27.4 ug. CD8+CD57+ expansion was defined as a frequency above the mean frequency observed in healthy subjects.

Turning to this clonotype: No cognate antigen has been identified for it. One junction end disagrees with the germline gene, perhaps due to a read error.

Profiling of TCR beta VDJ combinations and CDR3 sequences used genomic DNA as the template. An Illumina HiSeq 2000 was the platform used for TCR repertoire sequencing. Processing in the source paper ran as follows. TRBV/TRBJ rearrangement plots, CDR3 size and DJ length profiles, and Simpson's diversity index were used to evaluate the repertoires. Whichever DNA sequence was most abundant in the deep sequencing data was defined as the immunodominant clone. CDR3 amino acid sequences were checked for sharing between subjects and were compared against published repertoires and the VDJdb database. The raw public reads went through TCRdb reprocessing: fastp at Q25, MiXCR clone calling, in-frame beta chains kept. Rows with a matching CDR3 protein are joined into one entry that keeps the most common DNA and genes. It is TCRdb's table, rather than the study itself, that gives the V and J calls and clone size. For this sample the table gives hundreds of thousands of distinct CDR3 sequences, of which roughly 34% were detected only once. The ten largest clones represent about 0.8% of the sample.

What the authors observed across the whole study: No significant difference in CD8+ Simpson's diversity was found between patients and healthy controls (P=0.060). Twenty-nine CD8+ CDR3 sequences were found to be shared between patients and controls, but these sequences appeared to be highly expressed in patients and within the immunodominant clones of the patients.

The germline V gene (reference sequence) provides CDR1 SEHNR and CDR2 FQNEAQ. The CDR3 spans 14 residues, from the cysteine through the phenylalanine. Only the CDR3 part of the read is kept: 42 bases, read in frame from the first base. Expansion of CD8+CD57+ cells had been shown by flow cytometry in the patients chosen for sequencing. Every patient had severe acquired aplastic anemia, diagnosed using the International Study of Aplastic Anemia and Agranulocytosis and Camitta criteria. No patient had received any therapy when blood was sampled. TCR repertoires of sorted CD4+ and CD8+ blood T cells from severe aplastic anemia patients and healthy subjects were deep-sequenced in the study. In the USA, patient enrollment took place under clinicaltrials.gov protocols 00001620, 01623167, 00001397, 00071045, 00081523 and 00961064. Ficoll-Paque density gradient centrifugation was used to isolate peripheral blood mononuclear cells. CD4+ and CD8+ T cells were sorted by FACS or magnetic beads before DNA extraction.

This clonotype was obtained from a human donor with aplastic anemia. Here the chain combines TRBV7-9 and TRBJ1-1; TRBD1 is possibly the D segment (6 matching bases). The sequencing sample was made of sorted CD4+, CD8+, or CD8+CD57+ T cells (not recorded which) from PBMCs. The bases read TGTGCCAGCAGCTTAGCAGGGGGGCACACTGGAGCTTTCTTT. Translated, this is CASSLAGGHTGAFF.